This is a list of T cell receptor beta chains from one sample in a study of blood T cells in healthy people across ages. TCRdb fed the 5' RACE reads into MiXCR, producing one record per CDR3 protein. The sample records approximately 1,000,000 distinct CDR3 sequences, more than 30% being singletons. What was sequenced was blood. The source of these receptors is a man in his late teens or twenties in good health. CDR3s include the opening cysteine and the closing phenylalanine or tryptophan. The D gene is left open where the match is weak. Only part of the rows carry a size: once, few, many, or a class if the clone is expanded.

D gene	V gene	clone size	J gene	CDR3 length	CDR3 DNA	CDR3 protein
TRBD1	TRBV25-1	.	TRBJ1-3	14	TGTGCCAGCAGTCAAACAGGGGCGGGAAACACCATATATTTT	CASSQTGAGNTIYF
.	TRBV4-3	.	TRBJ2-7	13	TGCGCCAGCAGCCAGGGAAGTGAGTACGAGCAGTACTTC	CASSQGSEYEQYF
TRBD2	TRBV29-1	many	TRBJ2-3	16	TGCAGCGTCTGTTGGGAGGGTCCCTTGTACACAGATACGCAGTATTTT	CSVCWEGPLYTDTQYF
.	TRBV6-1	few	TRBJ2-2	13	TGTGCCAGTGGGGGAACTCTCACCGGGGAGCTGTTTTTT	CASGGTLTGELFF
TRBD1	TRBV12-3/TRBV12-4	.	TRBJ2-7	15	TGTGCCAGCAGTTTCAGGCAGCAGGGGGTTCGCGAGCAGTACTTC	CASSFRQQGVREQYF
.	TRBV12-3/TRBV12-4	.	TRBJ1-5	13	TGTGCCAGCAGTTTAGGATTGAGGGAACCCCAGCATTTT	CASSLGLREPQHF
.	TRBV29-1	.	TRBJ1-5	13	TGCAGCGCCTCGATAGGGATCAATCAGCCCCAGCATTTT	CSASIGINQPQHF
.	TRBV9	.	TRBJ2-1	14	TGTGCCAGCAGCGTAACGACAGATCGAAATGAGCAGTTCTTC	CASSVTTDRNEQFF
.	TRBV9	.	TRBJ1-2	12	TGTGCCAGCAGCGTAGAACAGGGCGCCTACACCTTC	CASSVEQGAYTF
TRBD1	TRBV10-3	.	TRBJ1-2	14	TGTGCCATCAGTGAGGGGACAGGGGGACATGGCTACACCTTC	CAISEGTGGHGYTF
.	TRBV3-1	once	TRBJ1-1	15	TGTGCCAGCAGCCAAGCTGGAGTAGGGGTAACTGAAGCTTTCTTT	CASSQAGVGVTEAFF
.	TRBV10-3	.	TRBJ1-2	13	TGTGCCACAGCCCCGGGGGGGACGGATGGCTACACCTTC	CATAPGGTDGYTF
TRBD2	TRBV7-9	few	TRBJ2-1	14	TGTGCCAGCAGCTTGCGAGCGGGGTGGTATGAGCAGTTCTTC	CASSLRAGWYEQFF
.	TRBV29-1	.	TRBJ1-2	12	TGCAGCGTTCTAAACAGGGATACAAGCTTCACCTTC	CSVLNRDTSFTF
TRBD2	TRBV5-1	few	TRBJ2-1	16	TGCGCCAGCAGCCCGACTACGGGGGGGTACTACAATGAGCAGTTCTTC	CASSPTTGGYYNEQFF
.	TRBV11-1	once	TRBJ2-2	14	TGTGCCAGCAGCTTATTTGGTAGCTCCGGGGAGCTGTTTTTT	CASSLFGSSGELFF
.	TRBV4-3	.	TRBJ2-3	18	TGCGCCAGCAGCCAAGATCGGACAGGACTAGCAGCGTCAGATACGCAGTATTTT	CASSQDRTGLAASDTQYF
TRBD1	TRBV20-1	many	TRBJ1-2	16	TGCAGTGCCGCCGGGACAGGGGGCCTTACTACCTATGGCTACACCTTC	CSAAGTGGLTTYGYTF
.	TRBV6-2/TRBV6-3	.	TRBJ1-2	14	TGTGCCAGCAGTCCCCCCCAGGGACGAGAGGGCTACACCTTC	CASSPPQGREGYTF
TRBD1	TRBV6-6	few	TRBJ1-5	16	TGTGCCAGCAGTCCTAGGGGGCGCAGAGGCAATCAGCCCCAGCATTTT	CASSPRGRRGNQPQHF
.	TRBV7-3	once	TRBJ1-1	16	TGTGCCAGCAGCTCTGACAGGCTGTCGATGAACACTGAAGCTTTCTTT	CASSSDRLSMNTEAFF
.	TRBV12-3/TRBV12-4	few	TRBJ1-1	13	TGTGCCAGCAGTTTTCGACGGAACACTGAAGCTTTCTTT	CASSFRRNTEAFF
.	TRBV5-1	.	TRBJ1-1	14	TGCGCCAGCAGCTTGGGAACGCCGCCAGACGAAGCTTTCTTT	CASSLGTPPDEAFF
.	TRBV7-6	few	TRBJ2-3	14	TGTGCCAGCAGCTTAGGACCAGAGACAGATACGCAGTATTTT	CASSLGPETDTQYF
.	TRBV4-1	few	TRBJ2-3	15	TGCGCCAGCAGCCAAGCCCTCTCGCTCCCAGATACGCAGTATTTT	CASSQALSLPDTQYF
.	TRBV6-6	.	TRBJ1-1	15	TGTGCCAGCAGTTACGCGGGACGTATGAACACTGAAGCTTTCTTT	CASSYAGRMNTEAFF